The 21 T cell receptor beta chains below all came from one sample that was sequenced in a study of blood T cell repertoires in COVID-19 (dated by TCRdb to about 2020). Preparation of the library involved the immunoSEQ multiplex PCR assay. Here the immuneACCESS table is served through TCRdb, limited to in-frame sequences with V and J called. Missing clones are a known gap in these copies; in checked studies unresolved V genes cover under half, and the rest lacks a known reason. The sample table contains roughly 230,000 clones; only one count was recorded for over 65% of them. The ten largest make up around 3.4% of the sample. Sequenced: PBMCs or T cells enriched from blood (not recorded which). Receptors originate from a woman aged 55-70 years who had recovered from COVID-19.

The chain recombines TRBV19 with TRBJ2-2, with 8 bases aligning to TRBD1. The CDR3 length is 16 residues. V lost 3 bases, J lost 6 bases, and 9 bases stayed unmatched. CDR1 and CDR2 from the germline V gene are LNHDA and SQIVND (reference sequence). CDR3 loop: CASSILTQGAPGELFF. DNA for the CDR3: TGTGCCAGTAGTATCCTCACTCAGGGGGCGCCCGGGGAGCTGTTTTTT. Drawing the rest from reference TRBV19 and TRBJ2-2, the complete variable domain is DGGITQSPKYLFRKEGQNVTLSCEQNLNHDAMYWYRQDPGQGLRLIYYSQIVNDFQKGDIAEGYSVSREKKESFPLTVTSAQKNPTAFYLCASSILTQGAPGELFFGEGSRLTVL.

The rearrangement joins TRBV19 to TRBJ1-1; D possibly corresponds to TRBD1 (6 bases). Germline CDR1 is LNHDA and CDR2 is SQIVND (reference sequence). Deletions cut 8 bases from V and 0 bases from J, with 13 bases between. CDR3 size: 14 residues. CDR3 sequence: CASAMDSLNTEAFF. The CDR3 bases are TGTGCCAGTGCCATGGACAGTCTGAACACTGAAGCTTTCTTT.

This clone was recorded only once. The J gene is TRBJ1-6, the V gene TRBV19, with 8 bases aligning to TRBD1. Germline lookup yields CDR1 LNHDA and CDR2 SQIVND (reference sequence). The CDR3 runs to 21 residues. V gave up 5 bases and J gave up 8 bases; unmatched junction bases: 26. CDR3: CASSPKGPGTGLLVWDSPLHF. The CDR3 bases are TGTGCCAGTAGTCCTAAAGGACCCGGGACAGGCCTCCTGGTATGGGATTCACCCCTCCACTTT.

The chain is built from TRBV24-1 and TRBJ2-3, with 11 bases aligning to TRBD2. The CDR3 has 18 amino acids. The ends lost 4 bases at V and 2 bases at J; junction bases unmatched: 10. The germline gives CDR1 KGHDR, CDR2 SFDVKD. CDR3 sequence reads: CATSDLSGRVGNTDTQYF. CDR3 bases: TGTGCCACCAGTGACCTTAGCGGGAGGGTCGGGAACACAGATACGCAGTATTTT.

This rearrangement joins TRBV4-2 to TRBJ2-7, with 10 bases matching TRBD2. The CDR3 is 15 residues long. Germline loops: CDR1 LGHNA, CDR2 YNFKEQ. V shed 1 base and J 3 bases; nucleotides not matched to a gene: 3. This CDR3 is CASSQGGTSVYEQYF. The CDR3 region has the DNA TGTGCCAGCAGCCAAGGTGGGACTAGCGTCTACGAGCAGTACTTC.

The chain employs TRBV7-3 and TRBJ2-1; D might be TRBD2 (5 bases). Trimming shortened V by 2 bases and J by 4 bases, and 12 bases separated the two germline ends. The germline gives CDR1 SGHTA, CDR2 FQGTGA. The CDR3 sequence is 15 residues long. The CDR3 bases are TGTGCCAGCAGCTTATCCGCTAGCTTATACAATGAGCAGTTCTTC. Its translation is CASSLSASLYNEQFF.

The rearrangement links TRBV3-1 (or the pseudogene TRBV3-2) to TRBJ2-3; 11 bases agree with TRBD2. After removal of 4 bases from V and 0 bases from J, the junction contained 6 bases not matched to a gene. Germline V gives CDR1 LGHDT, CDR2 YNNKEL (reference sequence). The CDR3 loop spans 17 amino acids. The CDR3 sequence is CASSPGLAVASTDTQYF. In DNA, the CDR3 is TGTGCCAGCAGCCCGGGACTAGCGGTTGCTAGCACAGATACGCAGTATTTT.

The genes are TRBV10-3 and TRBJ2-1, with 7 bases identical to TRBD2. V lost 4 bases to trimming and J lost 7 bases; unmatched junction nucleotides: 1. CDR3 size: 12 residues. The germline V gene has CDR1 ENHRY and CDR2 SYGVKD. The CDR3 nucleotides read TGTGCCATCAGTGGGGAGGGGAATGAGCAGTTCTTC. Protein: CAISGEGNEQFF.

The chain employs TRBV3-1 (or the pseudogene TRBV3-2) and TRBJ2-7; 9 bases map to TRBD1. The CDR3 has 15 residues. The germline V gene encodes CDR1 LGHDT and CDR2 YNNKEL (reference sequence). With 3 bases clipped from V and 4 bases from J, the junction kept 7 bases outside the gene matches. CDR3 protein: CASSHAGTGLYEQYF. The CDR3 coding sequence is TGTGCCAGCAGCCACGCCGGGACAGGGTTGTACGAGCAGTACTTC.

The J gene is TRBJ2-7, the V gene TRBV13, with D maybe TRBD2 (6 bases). From germline, CDR1 is PRHDT and CDR2 FYEKMQ (reference sequence). The CDR3 is 12 residues long. V gave up 3 bases and J gave up 8 bases, with 11 bases separating them. CDR3 DNA: TGTGCCAGCAGCTTTATAGGAGGGAAGCAGTACTTC. Encoded protein: CASSFIGGKQYF. Using reference TRBV13 and TRBJ2-7 for the parts outside the CDR3, the full variable domain is AAGVIQSPRHLIKEKRETATLKCYPIPRHDTVYWYQQGPGQDPQFLISFYEKMQSDKGSIPDRFSAQQFSDYHSELNMSSLELGDSALYFCASSFIGGKQYFGPGTRLTVT.

V gene TRBV9 combines with J gene TRBJ2-5, with 13 bases matching TRBD2. Trimming took 3 bases from V and 5 from J; bases not matched to a gene: 4. The germline V gene encodes CDR1 SGDLS and CDR2 YYNGEE. This CDR3 contains 15 residues. The CDR3 protein is CASSEMGLAGETQYF. CDR3 DNA: TGTGCCAGCAGCGAGATGGGACTAGCGGGGGAGACCCAGTACTTC.

Only one count was recorded for this clone. This sequence joins TRBV18 and TRBJ1-1; D remains unclear. CDR3 size: 16 residues. V lost 3 bases and J lost 3, with 17 bases in between. The germline CDR1 and CDR2 sequences are KGHSH and LQKENI. As DNA, the CDR3 is TGTGCCAGCTCACCTCACCAGGCCGGGGAGGACACTGAAGCTTTCTTT. Residues: CASSPHQAGEDTEAFF.

This clone has just one count. The gene calls are TRBV5-5 and TRBJ2-7; 10 bases align to TRBD1. With 4 bases clipped from V and 6 bases from J, the junction kept 7 bases outside the gene matches. CDR3 length equals 14 residues. Looked up from germline, CDR1 is SGHKS and CDR2 is YYEKEE (reference sequence). DNA for the CDR3: TGTGCCAGCAGCATCGGACAGGGGGTCGGCGAGCAGTACTTC. It yields the protein CASSIGQGVGEQYF.

The chain carries TRBV5-4 and TRBJ2-3; TRBD2 matches 7 bases. CDR1 SGHNT and CDR2 YYREEE come from the germline V gene (reference sequence). CDR3 length equals 14 residues. The V gene end was trimmed by 4 bases and the J gene end by 3 bases; junction bases not matched to a gene: 5. For the CDR3, the DNA is TGTGCCAGCAGCGCGAGCGGGGCGACAGATACGCAGTATTTT. Amino acid sequence: CASSASGATDTQYF. Supplemented by reference TRBV5-4 and TRBJ2-3, the full variable domain reads ETGVTQSPTHLIKTRGQQVTLRCSSQSGHNTVSWYQQALGQGPQFIFQYYREEENGRGNFPPRFSGLQFPNYSSELNVNALELDDSALYLCASSASGATDTQYFGPGTRLTVL.

This clone was detected a few times. J is TRBJ2-1 and V is TRBV18, with D perhaps matching TRBD1 (6 bases). CDR1 KGHSH and CDR2 LQKENI come from the germline V gene. V lost 4 bases and J 9 bases, leaving 22 bases between the germline ends. The CDR3 is 16 residues long. The CDR3 reads CASSQEQGGHKSEQFF. The CDR3 nucleotides read TGTGCCAGCTCACAAGAACAGGGTGGACATAAGAGTGAGCAGTTCTTC.

The chain links TRBV7-9 to TRBJ2-7; TRBD1 agrees at 7 bases. The V gene's germline CDR1 is SEHNR and CDR2 FQNEAQ (reference sequence). The CDR3 has 14 residues. V was clipped by 6 bases and J by 2 bases; unmatched bases: 7. The CDR3 protein is CASRGDSATYEQYF. Here the CDR3 DNA reads TGTGCCAGCAGGGGGGACAGCGCAACCTACGAGCAGTACTTC.

This sequence joins TRBV14 and TRBJ2-1; 8 bases match TRBD2. The CDR3 runs to 15 residues. Unmatched junction bases numbered 6, after V lost 4 bases and J lost 4 bases. CDR1 is SGHDN and CDR2 is FVKESK in the germline V gene. The DNA for the CDR3 is TGTGCCAGCAGCCCCAGGACTAGCCCGTACAATGAGCAGTTCTTC. Its translation: CASSPRTSPYNEQFF.

This chain links TRBV7-9 with TRBJ1-1, with unresolved D. CDR1 is SEHNR, CDR2 FQNEAQ, per germline (reference sequence). This CDR3 contains 13 residues. Trimming cost V 7 bases and J 0 bases, with 9 bases left between them. In DNA, the CDR3 is TGTGCCAGCAACCTCCAGGTGAACACTGAAGCTTTCTTT. Translating gives CASNLQVNTEAFF.

The genes are TRBV11-1 and TRBJ2-2; TRBD1 aligns across 8 bases. J gave up 0 bases and V 5 bases, and 5 bases lay outside the gene matches. The CDR3 sequence is 16 residues long. Per the germline V gene, CDR1 is SGHAT and CDR2 is FQDESV (reference sequence). The CDR3 is CASSPRTGTNTGELFF. The CDR3 nucleotides read TGTGCCAGCAGCCCACGGACAGGGACGAACACCGGGGAGCTGTTTTTT.

V gene TRBV7-6 combines with J gene TRBJ1-3; possible D gene TRBD1, 6 bases. Trimming took 1 base from V and 0 from J, leaving 10 bases between them. The germline V gene has CDR1 SGHVS and CDR2 FNYEAQ. The CDR3 runs to 16 residues. DNA for the CDR3: TGTGCCAGCAGCTTAGAACAGGACAGCTCTGGAAACACCATATATTTT. Translated, it gives CASSLEQDSSGNTIYF.

The rearrangement links TRBV20-1 to TRBJ1-1; D not resolved. V was cut by 8 bases and J by 2 bases, with 9 bases left in between. The CDR3 contains 11 residues. Per germline, CDR1 DFQATT and CDR2 SNEGSKA (reference sequence). The CDR3 DNA is TGCAGTCCCACAGATAACACTGAAGCTTTCTTT. Amino acids: CSPTDNTEAFF.